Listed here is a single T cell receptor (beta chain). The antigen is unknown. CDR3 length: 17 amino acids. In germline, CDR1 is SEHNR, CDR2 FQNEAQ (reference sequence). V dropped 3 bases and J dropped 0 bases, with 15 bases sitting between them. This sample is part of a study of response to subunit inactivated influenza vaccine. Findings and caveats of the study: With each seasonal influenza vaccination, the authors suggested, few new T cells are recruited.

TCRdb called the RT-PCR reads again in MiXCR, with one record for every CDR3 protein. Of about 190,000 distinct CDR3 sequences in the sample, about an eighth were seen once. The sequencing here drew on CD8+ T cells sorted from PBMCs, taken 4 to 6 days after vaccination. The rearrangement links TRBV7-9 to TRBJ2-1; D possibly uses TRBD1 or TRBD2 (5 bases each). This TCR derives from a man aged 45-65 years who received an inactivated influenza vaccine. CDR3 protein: CASSFPTWGSSYNEQFF. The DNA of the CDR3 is TGTGCCAGCAGCTTTCCCACCTGGGGGAGCTCCTACAATGAGCAGTTCTTC.